This TCR beta chain was recorded in a study of control samples from healthy donors and cancer patients. The CDR3 extends over 16 amino acids. V lost 1 base and J 3 bases, leaving 12 bases between the germline ends. Germline loops: CDR1 SEHNR, CDR2 FQNEAQ (reference sequence). This clone was detected once. Clones were read by immunoSEQ multiplex PCR, and TCRdb kept only the in-frame ones, dropping some. The sample yields some 67,000 clones, around 92% seen once. The clonotype was recovered from a man aged 55 to 70 with lung cancer. Material: PBMCs. The chain links TRBV7-9 to TRBJ2-2; D gene uncertain. The CDR3: CASSLVRLGDTGELFF. The CDR3 DNA follows: TGTGCCAGCAGCTTAGTGAGGCTAGGTGACACCGGGGAGCTGTTTTTT.